Listed below are T cell receptor beta chains from one sample, sequenced in a study of T cells in Graves' hyperthyroidism and ophthalmopathy. TCRdb passed the multiplex PCR reads through MiXCR, listing each CDR3 protein once. Among around 400,000 distinct CDR3 sequences listed, 25% were seen once. Sequencing was carried out using blood. The source of these receptors is a man aged 50 to 59 with Graves' hyperthyroidism. The CDR3 runs from the conserved cysteine through the conserved F or W. Fields, in order: clone size, D gene, V gene, J gene, CDR3 DNA, CDR3 protein. D genes are given only for firm matches. Only some rows state a clone size, as once, few, many or a class for expanded clones.

.	TRBD2	TRBV7-2	TRBJ2-1	TGTGCCAGCAGCTTATTCTCCGCAGCGGGAAGCTCCTACAATGAGCAGTTCTTC	CASSLFSAAGSSYNEQFF
few	TRBD1	TRBV11-2	TRBJ1-6	TGTGCCAGCAGCTCCCGGACAGGGGAAACGAATTCACCCCTCCACTTT	CASSSRTGETNSPLHF
many	.	TRBV7-2	TRBJ1-1	TGTGCCAGCAGCCTAAAGAGATTACCATCAGCTGAAGCTTTCTTT	CASSLKRLPSAEAFF
.	.	TRBV28	TRBJ1-2	TGTGCCAGCAGTTTGGAAGGGGTCTATGGCTACACCTTC	CASSLEGVYGYTF
.	.	TRBV18	TRBJ1-5	TGTGCCAGCTCACCGGGGGAAGGTTCCCAGCATTTT	CASSPGEGSQHF
many	.	TRBV7-9	TRBJ2-7	TGTGCCAGCAGCTTAGTTGGGGACACCTACGAGCAGTACTTC	CASSLVGDTYEQYF
.	.	TRBV12-3/TRBV12-4	TRBJ2-5	TGTGCCAGCAGTCCGGGGATGGAGACCCAGTACTTC	CASSPGMETQYF
.	TRBD2	TRBV12-3/TRBV12-4	TRBJ2-2	TGTGCCAGCAGTTTAACCCCTAGCGGGGGGACCGGGGAGCTGTTTTTT	CASSLTPSGGTGELFF
.	.	TRBV6-1	TRBJ1-4	TGTGCCAGCAGTTCCCAAGGACAACGAAATGAAAAACTGTTTTTT	CASSSQGQRNEKLFF
many	.	TRBV20-1	TRBJ1-1	TGCAGTGCTAGAGATCCTCGAGGGGGGACTGAAGCTTTCTTT	CSARDPRGGTEAFF
few	.	TRBV28	TRBJ2-7	TGTGCCAGCAACGCACCCGGGACCTACGAGCAGTACTTC	CASNAPGTYEQYF
.	.	TRBV5-1	TRBJ2-7	TGCGCCAGCAGCGGTACCGGGACACCCTACGAGCAGTACTTC	CASSGTGTPYEQYF
.	TRBD1	TRBV28	TRBJ2-7	TGTGCCAGCAGTACCCACCGGGACAGGACCACCTACGAGCAGTACTTC	CASSTHRDRTTYEQYF
.	.	TRBV20-1	TRBJ2-7	TGCAGTGCTAGGGCGCTGTCCGGCTCCTACGAGCAGTACTTC	CSARALSGSYEQYF
.	.	TRBV11-2	TRBJ2-1	TGTGCCAGCAGCCGTACAGGGAACGAGCAGTTCTTC	CASSRTGNEQFF
.	.	TRBV5-6	TRBJ2-5	TGTGCCAGCAGTTCCAAGATAGCCCGTCTAGCGCCCCAAGAGACCCAGTACTTC	CASSSKIARLAPQETQYF
.	.	TRBV15	TRBJ1-2	TGTGCCACCAGCAGAGATGGTCAGGGCCTCGGCTACACCTTC	CATSRDGQGLGYTF
.	TRBD1	TRBV6-1	TRBJ1-4	TGTGCCAGCAGTGAAGCGGGACAGCTGAGGGAAAAACTGTTTTTT	CASSEAGQLREKLFF
.	TRBD2	TRBV10-3	TRBJ2-1	TGTGCCATCAGACCTAGCGGGAGGATTGTTGAGCAGTTCTTC	CAIRPSGRIVEQFF
many	.	TRBV2	TRBJ2-5	TGTGCCAGCAGTGACAGGGGCGGACAGACCCAGTACTTC	CASSDRGGQTQYF
many	.	TRBV12-3/TRBV12-4	TRBJ2-5	TGTGCCAGCAGCGGGGCTGTAAAAGGGACCCAGTACTTC	CASSGAVKGTQYF
.	TRBD1	TRBV29-1	TRBJ1-1	TGCAGCGGGAAGGAGGGGGCAAGGAACACTGAAGCTTTCTTT	CSGKEGARNTEAFF
.	.	TRBV6-2/TRBV6-3	TRBJ1-5	TGTGCCAGCAGACCCGGACAGAGAATGAATCAGCCCCAGCATTTT	CASRPGQRMNQPQHF
.	TRBD2	TRBV5-8	TRBJ2-2	TGTGCCAGCAGCTCCCGACTAGCGGGAGAGAGGGAGCTGTTTTTT	CASSSRLAGERELFF
.	.	TRBV11-2	TRBJ2-5	TGCGCCAGCAGCCAGTGGACGAAAGAGACCCAGTACTTC	CASSQWTKETQYF
many	TRBD2	TRBV20-1	TRBJ2-3	TGCAGTGCCACAAGCGGGAGGCACACAGATACGCAGTATTTT	CSATSGRHTDTQYF
many	.	TRBV30	TRBJ1-1	TGTGCCTGGGGAAGGGGGACTGAAGCTTTCTTT	CAWGRGTEAFF
.	.	TRBV9	TRBJ2-7	TGTGCCAGCAGCTCTTGGGACGGCGACGAGCAGTACTTC	CASSSWDGDEQYF
few	.	TRBV28	TRBJ2-7	TGTGCCAGCAGCCCCCGGAGAGAAGGGCTCTTCTACGAGCAGTACTTC	CASSPRREGLFYEQYF
.	.	TRBV7-9	TRBJ1-1	TGTGCCAGCAGCCCCAGGGAATACACTGAAGCTTTCTTT	CASSPREYTEAFF
few	.	TRBV7-9	TRBJ2-1	TGTGCCAGCAACGAGAAGCAGAGCTCCTACAATGAGCAGTTCTTC	CASNEKQSSYNEQFF
few	TRBD1	TRBV10-2	TRBJ2-2	TGCGCCAGCAGTGATAGGGACAGGGGACACACCGGGGAGCTGTTTTTT	CASSDRDRGHTGELFF